This T cell receptor beta chain emerged from a study of blood T cell repertoires in COVID-19. Study at large: Specimens from acute and convalescent COVID-19 originated in the United States, Italy and Spain. The analysed material was cDNA or gDNA that came from T cells, B-cell-depleted T cells, or PBMCs.

Original handling: Nucleated cell number was recorded as an estimate derived from reference gene primer amplification. The data were produced by immunoSEQ multiplex PCR, yet TCRdb's version contains in-frame clones alone and is incomplete. The V and J calls and clone size are taken from that table; D and trimming were inferred from the DNA. Of about 150,000 clones listed, about 85% are singletons. The Seattle patients, enrolled during active infection, were followed longitudinally. The V segment lost 4 bases and the J segment 5 bases; nucleotides outside the gene matches: 8. Looked up from germline, CDR1 is SGHNT and CDR2 is YYREEE (reference sequence). The CDR3 is 14 residues long.

Sequenced material: peripheral blood. The source is a woman aged 55-69 years with COVID-19, enrolled during active disease. The chain combines TRBV5-4 with TRBJ2-5; 7 nucleotides match TRBD2. DNA for the CDR3: TGTGCCAGCAGCAAGGAGCGGGGAGGGGAGACCCAGTACTTC. This translates into CASSKERGGETQYF.